This T cell receptor (beta chain) was sequenced for a study of T cells in Graves' hyperthyroidism and ophthalmopathy. Graves' hyperthyroidism was deemed stable given no ophthalmopathy progression within 18 months. Amplification yielded TCR beta CDR3 regions, with RNA transcripts as the source. A set of HTBI primers served as the primers for a first-round RT-PCR of the TCR CDR3. TCRdb called the multiplex PCR reads again in MiXCR, with one record for every CDR3 protein. The sample has under 400,000 distinct CDR3 sequences, roughly 13% seen once; the top ten hold about 9.1%. This clonotype was detected many times. The CDR3 is 13 amino acids. V was pared by 5 bases and J by 6 bases, with 13 bases between. Germline CDR1 and CDR2: MNHEY and SMNVEV (reference sequence).

The specimen was blood. This sequence originates from a woman aged 18-29 years with Graves' hyperthyroidism. The chain recombines TRBV27 with TRBJ1-1; perhaps TRBD1 as D (5 bases). This CDR3 is CASSTPPGAEAFF. DNA for the CDR3: TGTGCCAGCAGTACCCCACCGGGGGCTGAAGCTTTCTTT.